This entry lists 15 T cell receptor beta chains sequenced from one sample in a study of vaccination and CD4 T cells after COVID-19. Treatment of the sample: 10-day PBMC culture with coronavirus spike peptide pools or control peptides (ViraFEST assay). These TCRs' antigens remain unknown. Cultured CD4+ T cells had their DNA profiled by the Oncomine TCR Beta short-read assay. TCRdb itself ran the PCR reads through MiXCR, one entry per CDR3 protein. Of about 14,000 distinct CDR3 sequences detected, roughly 27% appear once; the ten largest clones hold approximately 17%. Sequencing was carried out using cultured CD4+ T cells from blood. These receptors were obtained from a human donor with COVID-19.

The rearrangement links TRBV19 to TRBJ1-2; 7 bases agree with TRBD1. Germline values: CDR1 LNHDA, CDR2 SQIVND (reference sequence). The CDR3 totals 14 residues. Trimming removed 3 bases from V and 4 bases from J; junction bases left unmatched: 5. The CDR3 bases are TGTGCCAGTAGTATGGGACAGCGACCCTATGGCTACACCTTC. It translates to CASSMGQRPYGYTF. The whole variable domain, remainder taken from reference TRBV19 and TRBJ1-2, is DGGITQSPKYLFRKEGQNVTLSCEQNLNHDAMYWYRQDPGQGLRLIYYSQIVNDFQKGDIAEGYSVSREKKESFPLTVTSAQKNPTAFYLCASSMGQRPYGYTFGSGTRLTVV.

This clonotype is termed medium-sized. The rearrangement joins TRBV20-1 to TRBJ1-2; 11 nucleotides line up with TRBD1. The germline CDR1 and CDR2 sequences are DFQATT and SNEGSKA (reference sequence). This CDR3 has 13 amino acids. J was trimmed by 8 bases and V by 3 bases; bases with no gene match: 5. The CDR3 sequence is CSASLGQGEGYTF. CDR3 nucleotide sequence: TGCAGTGCTAGTTTGGGACAGGGGGAAGGCTACACCTTC.

This clonotype was found a few times. V usage is TRBV12-3 or TRBV12-4 and J usage is TRBJ1-5; D call uncertain. The length of the CDR3 is 16 residues. V lost 6 bases to trimming and J lost 2 bases, with 17 bases between them. The DNA of the CDR3 is TGTGCCAGCAGCACTCCTACCCCCGGTGGCAATCAGCCCCAGCATTTT. It encodes CASSTPTPGGNQPQHF.

V gene TRBV30 combines with J gene TRBJ2-5, with D unclear. Germline V gives CDR1 GTSNPN, CDR2 SVGIG (reference sequence). CDR3 length: 12 amino acids. V gave up 0 bases and J gave up 3 bases, with 5 bases separating them. The CDR3 sequence is CAWSVQKETQYF. The CDR3 DNA reads TGTGCCTGGAGTGTCCAGAAAGAGACCCAGTACTTC.

V and J are TRBV20-1 and TRBJ2-7; D is perhaps TRBD1 (6 bases). Trimming stripped 0 bases from V and 8 bases from J, with 14 bases between. The CDR3 runs 13 residues. CDR1 and CDR2 from the germline V gene are DFQATT and SNEGSKA (reference sequence). The CDR3 reads CSARDPFGQKQYF. CDR3 nucleotides: TGCAGTGCTAGAGATCCGTTCGGACAGAAGCAGTACTTC.

This chain links TRBV19 with TRBJ1-5; 7 nucleotides agree with TRBD1. V gave up 4 bases and J gave up 4 bases; unmatched junction bases: 7. Germline-derived CDR1 and CDR2 are LNHDA and SQIVND (reference sequence). The CDR3 contains 15 residues. The CDR3 DNA follows: TGTGCCAGTAGTACATCGGGACAGAAGAATCAGCCCCAGCATTTT. It specifies CASSTSGQKNQPQHF.

The chain uses TRBV19 and TRBJ1-2; D ambiguous. Germline V CDR1 and CDR2: LNHDA, SQIVND (reference sequence). Trimming removed 4 bases from V and 8 bases from J, with 14 bases in between. This CDR3 contains 13 residues. The CDR3 DNA follows: TGTGCCAGTAGTACATCATGGACGGAGGGCTACACCTTC. Protein: CASSTSWTEGYTF. Full variable domain (missing parts from reference TRBV19 and TRBJ1-2): DGGITQSPKYLFRKEGQNVTLSCEQNLNHDAMYWYRQDPGQGLRLIYYSQIVNDFQKGDIAEGYSVSREKKESFPLTVTSAQKNPTAFYLCASSTSWTEGYTFGSGTRLTVV.

The rearrangement uses TRBV6-9 and TRBJ2-3; either TRBD1 or TRBD2 may fit D (5 bases each). Germline-derived CDR1 and CDR2 are MNHGY and SVAAGI. The CDR3 has 15 residues. Between the trimmed V and J ends, which lost 5 bases and 5 bases, there was a span of 17 bases. The CDR3 coding sequence is TGTGCCAGCAGTGACTGGGACCTAGGTGGAGATACGCAGTATTTT. Residues: CASSDWDLGGDTQYF.

This clonotype was seen a few times. CDR3 residues: CASRAGGGLDYGYTF. The CDR3 DNA sequence: TGTGCCAGCAGAGCCGGGGGGGGGCTCGACTATGGCTACACCTTC. The chain links TRBV6-1 to TRBJ1-2, with D tentatively TRBD1 (6 bases). The CDR3 sequence is 15 residues long. Trimming shortened V by 6 bases and J by 3 bases, and 17 bases separated the two germline ends. Per the germline V gene, CDR1 is MNHNS and CDR2 is SASEGT.

J is TRBJ2-3 and V is TRBV19, with 14 bases identical to TRBD2. The germline V gene encodes CDR1 LNHDA and CDR2 SQIVND (reference sequence). This CDR3 spans 17 amino acids. Trimming at V came to 5 bases and at J to 2 bases, leaving 6 bases not matched to a gene. CDR3 protein: CASSPRLAGGPTDTQYF. Written as DNA, the CDR3 is TGTGCCAGTAGTCCGAGACTAGCGGGGGGGCCCACAGATACGCAGTATTTT.

This clonotype was found a few times. The chain links TRBV12-3 or TRBV12-4 to TRBJ2-7; D gene unclear. The CDR3 is 12 amino acids. Trimming cost V 2 bases and J 4 bases, with 6 bases left between them. The DNA for the CDR3 is TGTGCCAGCAGTTTAACCAGTTACGAGCAGTACTTC. It translates to CASSLTSYEQYF.

This chain uses TRBV14 with TRBJ1-2; possibly TRBD1 for D (6 bases). CDR1 and CDR2 from the germline V gene are SGHDN and FVKESK. V lost 8 bases and J 3 bases, leaving 22 bases between the germline ends. The CDR3 is made up of 16 amino acids. The CDR3 loop reads CASEALSSRGDYGYTF. The CDR3 DNA sequence: TGTGCCAGCGAGGCGCTGAGTTCTAGGGGGGACTATGGCTACACCTTC.

The rearrangement links TRBV27 to TRBJ2-2, with a possible D match to TRBD2 (5 bases). The CDR3 contains 15 residues. V gave up 3 bases and J gave up 1 base, with 9 bases separating them. CDR1 is MNHEY and CDR2 is SMNVEV in the germline V gene (reference sequence). Written as DNA, the CDR3 is TGTGCCAGCAGTTTCGGGGATCGGAACACCGGGGAGCTGTTTTTT. Encoded protein: CASSFGDRNTGELFF.

This chain joins TRBV7-2 and TRBJ2-4; D uncertain. CDR3 size: 14 residues. Trimming cost V 8 bases and J 6 bases, with 17 bases left between them. Germline values: CDR1 SGHTA, CDR2 FQGNSA. CDR3 amino acids: CASGASESRNIQYF. The CDR3 nucleotides read TGTGCCAGCGGCGCGAGCGAGTCTAGAAACATTCAGTACTTC. Combining the CDR3 with reference TRBV7-2 and TRBJ2-4 gives the whole variable domain GAGVSQSPSNKVTEKGKDVELRCDPISGHTALYWYRQSLGQGLEFLIYFQGNSAPDKSGLPSDRFSAERTGGSVSTLTIQRTQQEDSAVYLCASGASESRNIQYFGAGTRLSVL.

The chain combines TRBV6-1 with TRBJ1-2, with D unclear. Germline-derived CDR1 and CDR2 are MNHNS and SASEGT. The V end lost 7 bases, the J end lost 7 bases, and 13 bases lay between the germline ends. There are 12 residues in the CDR3. The CDR3 region is CASTWDSSGYTF. The CDR3 DNA follows: TGTGCCAGCACCTGGGATTCCAGTGGCTACACCTTC.